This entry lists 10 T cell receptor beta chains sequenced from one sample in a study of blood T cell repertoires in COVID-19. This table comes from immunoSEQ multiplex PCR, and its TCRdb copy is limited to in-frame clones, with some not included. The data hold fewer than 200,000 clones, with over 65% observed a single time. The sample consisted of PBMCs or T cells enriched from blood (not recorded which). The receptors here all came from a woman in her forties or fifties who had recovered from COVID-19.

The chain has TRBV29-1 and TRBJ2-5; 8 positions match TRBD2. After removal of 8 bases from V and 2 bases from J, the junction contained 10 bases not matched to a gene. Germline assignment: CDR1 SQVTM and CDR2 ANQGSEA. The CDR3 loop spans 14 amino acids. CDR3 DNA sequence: TGCAGCCTCACTAGCGGCGGAGGACAAGAGACCCAGTACTTC. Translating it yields CSLTSGGGQETQYF.

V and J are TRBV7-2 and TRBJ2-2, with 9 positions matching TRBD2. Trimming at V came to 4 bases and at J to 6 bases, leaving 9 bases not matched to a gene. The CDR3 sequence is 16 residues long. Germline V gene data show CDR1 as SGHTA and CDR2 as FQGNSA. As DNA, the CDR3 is TGTGCCAGCAGCTACCCATCGGGACTAGCAGCCGGGGAGCTGTTTTTT. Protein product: CASSYPSGLAAGELFF.

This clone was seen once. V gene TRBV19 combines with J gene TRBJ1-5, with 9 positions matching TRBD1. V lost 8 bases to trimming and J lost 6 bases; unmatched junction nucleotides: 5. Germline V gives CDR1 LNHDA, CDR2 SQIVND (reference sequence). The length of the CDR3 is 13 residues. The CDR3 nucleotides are TGTGCCAGTGAACAGGGGGCCTCTCAGCCCCAGCATTTT. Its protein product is CASEQGASQPQHF. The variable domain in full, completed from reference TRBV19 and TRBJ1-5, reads DGGITQSPKYLFRKEGQNVTLSCEQNLNHDAMYWYRQDPGQGLRLIYYSQIVNDFQKGDIAEGYSVSREKKESFPLTVTSAQKNPTAFYLCASEQGASQPQHFGDGTRLSIL.

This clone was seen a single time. The CDR3 DNA reads TGCGCCAGCAGCCAAGTCCCCCGCGCTAGCGGGAGGCCCGGGGAGCTGTTTTTT. It encodes CASSQVPRASGRPGELFF. The J gene is TRBJ2-2, the V gene TRBV4-3; the match to TRBD2 covers 11 bases. Germline V gives CDR1 LGHNA, CDR2 YSLEER. V was pared by 1 base and J by 6 bases, with 10 bases of the junction left unmatched. This CDR3 is built from 18 residues.

The CDR3: CASSSYGSQTGNTIYF. CDR3 in DNA: TGTGCCAGCAGTTCCTATGGGAGCCAAACTGGAAACACCATATATTTT. The chain recombines TRBV6-5 with TRBJ1-3, with unresolved D. Germline loops: CDR1 MNHEY, CDR2 SVGAGI. The germline V and J ends were trimmed by 4 bases and 2 bases, with 15 bases remaining between them. This CDR3 is built from 16 residues.

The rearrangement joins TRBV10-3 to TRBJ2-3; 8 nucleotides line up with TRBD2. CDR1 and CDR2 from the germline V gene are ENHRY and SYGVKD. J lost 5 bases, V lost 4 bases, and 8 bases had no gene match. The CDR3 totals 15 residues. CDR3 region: CAISVPSGRGDTQYF. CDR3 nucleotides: TGTGCCATCAGTGTTCCTAGCGGGCGGGGAGATACGCAGTATTTT.

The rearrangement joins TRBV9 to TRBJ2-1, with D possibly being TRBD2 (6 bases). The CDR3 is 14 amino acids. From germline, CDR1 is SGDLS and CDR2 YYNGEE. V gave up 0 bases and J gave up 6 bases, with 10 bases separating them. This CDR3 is CASSVEWRGNEQFF. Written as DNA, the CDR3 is TGTGCCAGCAGCGTAGAGTGGAGGGGCAATGAGCAGTTCTTC. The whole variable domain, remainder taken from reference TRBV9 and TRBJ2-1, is DSGVTQTPKHLITATGQRVTLRCSPRSGDLSVYWYQQSLDQGLQFLIQYYNGEERAKGNILERFSAQQFPDLHSELNLSSLELGDSALYFCASSVEWRGNEQFFGPGTRLTVL.

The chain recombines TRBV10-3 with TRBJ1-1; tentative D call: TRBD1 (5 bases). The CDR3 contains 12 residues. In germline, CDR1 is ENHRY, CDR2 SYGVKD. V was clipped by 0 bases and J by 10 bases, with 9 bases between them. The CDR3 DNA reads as TGTGCCATCAGTGAGTCAGCGGGGGGAGCTTTCTTT. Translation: CAISESAGGAFF.

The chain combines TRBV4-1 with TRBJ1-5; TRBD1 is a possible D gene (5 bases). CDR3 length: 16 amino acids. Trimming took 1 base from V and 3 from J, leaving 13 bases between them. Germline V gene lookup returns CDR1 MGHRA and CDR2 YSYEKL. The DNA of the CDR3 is TGCGCCAGCAGCCAAGCGCCCACAGGACCCAATCAGCCCCAGCATTTT. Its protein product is CASSQAPTGPNQPQHF.

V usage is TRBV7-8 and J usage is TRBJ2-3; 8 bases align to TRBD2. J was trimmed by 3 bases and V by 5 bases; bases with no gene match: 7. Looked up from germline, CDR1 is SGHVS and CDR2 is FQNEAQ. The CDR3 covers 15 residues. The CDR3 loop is CASSRSGGSTDTQYF. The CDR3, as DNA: TGTGCCAGCAGCCGCAGCGGGGGAAGTACAGATACGCAGTATTTT.